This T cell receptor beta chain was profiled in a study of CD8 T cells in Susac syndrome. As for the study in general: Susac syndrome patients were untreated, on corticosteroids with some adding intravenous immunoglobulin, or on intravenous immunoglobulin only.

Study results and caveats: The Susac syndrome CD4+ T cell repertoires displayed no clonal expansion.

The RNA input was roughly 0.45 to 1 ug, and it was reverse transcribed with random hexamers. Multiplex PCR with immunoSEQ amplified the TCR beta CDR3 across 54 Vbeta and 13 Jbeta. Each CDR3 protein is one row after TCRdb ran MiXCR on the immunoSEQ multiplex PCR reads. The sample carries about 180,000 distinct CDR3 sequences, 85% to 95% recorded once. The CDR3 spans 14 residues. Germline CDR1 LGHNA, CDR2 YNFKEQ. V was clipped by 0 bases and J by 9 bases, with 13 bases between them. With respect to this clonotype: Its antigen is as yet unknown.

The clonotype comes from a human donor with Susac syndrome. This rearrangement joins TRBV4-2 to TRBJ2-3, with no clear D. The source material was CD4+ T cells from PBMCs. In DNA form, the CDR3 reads TGTGCCAGCAGCCAAGATTTACTCTTCCTCACGCAGTATTTT. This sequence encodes CASSQDLLFLTQYF.